Below, 9 T cell receptor beta chains from the same sample are listed, as sequenced in a study of shared clonotypes between healthy human individuals. Clones were read by immunoSEQ multiplex PCR, and TCRdb kept only the in-frame ones, dropping some. The data contain about a million clones, 70% to 85% of them singletons. Sequencing input: memory CD4+ T cells from PBMCs. Described subset: CD45RA-negative fraction. These receptors came from a man aged 18 to 35 in good health. Some clones in this sample may be carry-over from other donors' samples.

The J gene is TRBJ2-5, the V gene TRBV7-9, with 14 bases lining up with TRBD2. Unmatched junction bases numbered 13, after V lost 6 bases and J lost 10 bases. This CDR3 has 16 amino acids. Germline V lookup: CDR1 SEHNR, CDR2 FQNEAQ (reference sequence). The CDR3 is CASSARLAGGAIVQYF. The CDR3 nucleotides read TGTGCCAGCAGTGCCAGACTAGCGGGAGGGGCTATCGTCCAGTACTTC.

This sequence joins TRBV5-1 and TRBJ2-7; TRBD2 agrees at 8 bases. The trim removed 4 bases at V and 5 bases at J, leaving 11 bases unmatched. The germline V gene encodes CDR1 SGHRS and CDR2 YFSETQ. The CDR3 totals 15 residues. This CDR3 reads CASSTGPGGPDEQYF. As DNA, the CDR3 is TGCGCCAGCAGCACGGGCCCGGGAGGGCCGGACGAGCAGTACTTC.

The count of this clone is one. The chain joins TRBV19 to TRBJ1-2, with TRBD1 as a possible D gene (6 bases). Germline V CDR1 and CDR2: LNHDA, SQIVND (reference sequence). Trimming pared 5 bases from V and 6 bases from J, leaving 16 bases between. This CDR3 has 14 residues. CDR3 sequence: CASSANREWNGYTF. For the CDR3, the DNA is TGTGCCAGTAGTGCCAACAGGGAATGGAATGGCTACACCTTC.

There are many counts of this clone. The chain is built from TRBV7-2 and TRBJ1-2; possibly TRBD1 for D (5 bases). The CDR3 spans 13 residues. The V and J ends lost 5 bases and 8 bases respectively, with 15 bases between them. Germline-derived CDR1 and CDR2 are SGHTA and FQGNSA. As DNA, the CDR3 is TGTGCCAGCAGCCCATGGGGCCTGAAGGGCTACACCTTC. Its protein is CASSPWGLKGYTF. The full variable domain, in which reference TRBV7-2 and TRBJ1-2 provide the parts outside the CDR3, is GAGVSQSPSNKVTEKGKDVELRCDPISGHTALYWYRQSLGQGLEFLIYFQGNSAPDKSGLPSDRFSAERTGGSVSTLTIQRTQQEDSAVYLCASSPWGLKGYTFGSGTRLTVV.

This chain connects TRBV30 to TRBJ2-1, with 7 bases matching TRBD2. Germline V lookup: CDR1 GTSNPN, CDR2 SVGIG (reference sequence). The CDR3 is made up of 15 amino acids. V trimming: 0 bases; J trimming: 7 bases; junction bases outside the gene matches: 9. CDR3 amino acids: CAWSVGAGARNEQFF. Here the CDR3 DNA reads TGTGCCTGGAGTGTAGGGGCGGGAGCTAGAAATGAGCAGTTCTTC.

The chain carries TRBV28 and TRBJ1-1; D possibly corresponds to TRBD1 (6 bases). This CDR3 region has 12 residues. V dropped 2 bases and J dropped 10 bases, with 11 bases sitting between them. The germline gives CDR1 MDHEN, CDR2 SYDVKM. The CDR3 DNA sequence: TGTGCCAGCAGTTTAGTAGGGGGAACAGCTTTCTTT. Its translation: CASSLVGGTAFF.

The gene calls are TRBV27 and TRBJ2-4; D uncertain. V was cut by 2 bases and J by 9 bases, with 14 bases left in between. CDR3 length: 14 amino acids. Germline assignment: CDR1 MNHEY and CDR2 SMNVEV (reference sequence). Here the CDR3 DNA reads TGTGCCAGCAGTTTAAGTACCTCCGGTAGCATTCAGTACTTC. It yields the protein CASSLSTSGSIQYF.

CDR3 bases: TGCGCCAGCAACGAGGGACAGGGATTTGTTCAGCCCCAGCATTTT. This gives the protein CASNEGQGFVQPQHF. This chain connects TRBV10-2 to TRBJ1-5, with TRBD1 matching 9 bases. The CDR3 extends over 15 amino acids. Per germline, CDR1 WSHSY and CDR2 SAAADI. V lost 7 bases and J lost 6; bases outside the gene matches: 10.

The J gene is TRBJ2-3, the V gene TRBV15, with a possible D match to TRBD1 (5 bases). The CDR3 consists of 15 residues. The V gene lost 3 bases and the J gene lost 4 bases, with 14 bases spanning the gap. Germline CDR1 reads LNHNV; CDR2 reads YYDKDF (reference sequence). The CDR3 protein is CATSRPGQGADTQYF. In DNA form, the CDR3 reads TGTGCCACCAGCAGGCCCGGGCAGGGTGCAGATACGCAGTATTTT.